The clone carrying this T cell receptor gamma chain is large within its sample. Its antigen is not known. Flow sorting of PBMC yielded separate Vgamma9/Vdelta2+ and Vdelta2-negative gammadelta T cell populations for bulk repertoire analysis. Each sorted gammadelta sample had TRG and TRD chains sequenced. TCRdb reanalyzed the multiplex PCR reads using CATT. The table includes 30,000 or so gamma-chain clones, more than 1.4% detected once. Germline V gene data show CDR1 as GITISATS and CDR2 as ISYDGTV (reference sequence). This CDR3 is built from 11 residues. Germline trimming cut 2 bases from V and 8 bases from J; bases unmatched to any gene: 3. These data belong to a study of γδ T cells in repeated Plasmodium falciparum infection. Study details: Four controlled malaria infections with P. falciparum NF54 spanned about 640 days.

Findings and caveats of the study: Repeated controlled infections reportedly drove waves of new clonotype selection in Vdelta2-negative, mostly Vdelta1+, gammadelta repertoires.

V usage is TRGV9 and J usage is TRGJ1 or TRGJ2. The sample was gamma-delta T cells from blood. The receptor comes from a pool of human donors (malaria-infected and uninfected, not separated). This CDR3 is CALWEGNKKLF. The CDR3 DNA is TGTGCCTTGTGGGAGGGGAATAAGAAACTCTTT.